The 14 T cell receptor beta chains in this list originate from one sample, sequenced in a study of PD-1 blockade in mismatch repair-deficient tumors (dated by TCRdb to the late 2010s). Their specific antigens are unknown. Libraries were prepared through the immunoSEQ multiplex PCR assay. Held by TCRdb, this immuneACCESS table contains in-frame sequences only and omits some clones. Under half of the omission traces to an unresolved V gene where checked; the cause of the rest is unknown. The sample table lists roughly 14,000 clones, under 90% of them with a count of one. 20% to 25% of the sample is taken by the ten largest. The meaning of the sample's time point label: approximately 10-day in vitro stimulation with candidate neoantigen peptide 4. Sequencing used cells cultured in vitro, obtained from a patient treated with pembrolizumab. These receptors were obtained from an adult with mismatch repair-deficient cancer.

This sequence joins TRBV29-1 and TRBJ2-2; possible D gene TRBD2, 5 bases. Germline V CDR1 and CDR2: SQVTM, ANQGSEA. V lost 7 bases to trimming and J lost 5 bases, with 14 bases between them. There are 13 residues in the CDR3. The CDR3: CSGAQPGTGELFF. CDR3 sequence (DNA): TGCAGCGGGGCCCAGCCGGGGACCGGGGAGCTGTTTTTT.

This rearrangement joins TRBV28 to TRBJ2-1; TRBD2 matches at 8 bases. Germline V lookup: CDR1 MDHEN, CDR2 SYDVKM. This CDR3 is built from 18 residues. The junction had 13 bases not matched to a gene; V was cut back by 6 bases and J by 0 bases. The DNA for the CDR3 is TGTGCCAGCAGGGGGGGACTAGTCCGGTGGAGCTCCTACAATGAGCAGTTCTTC. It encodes CASRGGLVRWSSYNEQFF.

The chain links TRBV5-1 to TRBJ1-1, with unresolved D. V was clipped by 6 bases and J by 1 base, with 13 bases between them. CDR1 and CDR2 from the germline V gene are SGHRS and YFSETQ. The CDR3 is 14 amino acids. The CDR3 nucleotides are TGCGCCAGCAACTACGGACCGGGGAACACTGAAGCTTTCTTT. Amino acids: CASNYGPGNTEAFF.

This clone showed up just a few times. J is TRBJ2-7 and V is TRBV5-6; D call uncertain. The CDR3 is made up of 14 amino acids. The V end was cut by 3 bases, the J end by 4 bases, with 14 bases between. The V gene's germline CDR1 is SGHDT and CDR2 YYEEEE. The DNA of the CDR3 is TGTGCCAGCAGCTCCAACTACCCCAGGTACGAGCAGTACTTC. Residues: CASSSNYPRYEQYF.

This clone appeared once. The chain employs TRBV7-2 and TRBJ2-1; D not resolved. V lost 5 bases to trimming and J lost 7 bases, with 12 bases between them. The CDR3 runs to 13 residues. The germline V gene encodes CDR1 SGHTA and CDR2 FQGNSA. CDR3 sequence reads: CASSRDRVNEQFF. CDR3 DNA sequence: TGTGCCAGCAGCAGGGATAGGGTAAATGAGCAGTTCTTC.

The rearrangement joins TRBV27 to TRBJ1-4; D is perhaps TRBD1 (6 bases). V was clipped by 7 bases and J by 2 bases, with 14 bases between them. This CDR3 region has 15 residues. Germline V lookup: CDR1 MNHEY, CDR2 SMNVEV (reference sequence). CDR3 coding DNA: TGTGCCAGCAATCCGCTAGGGGGGACTAATGAAAAACTGTTTTTT. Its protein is CASNPLGGTNEKLFF.

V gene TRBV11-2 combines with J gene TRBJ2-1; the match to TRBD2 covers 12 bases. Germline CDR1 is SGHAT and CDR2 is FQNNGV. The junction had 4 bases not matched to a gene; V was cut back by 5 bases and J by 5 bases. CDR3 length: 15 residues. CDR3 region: CASSLGLAGNNEQFF. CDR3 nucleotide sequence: TGTGCCAGCAGCCTAGGACTAGCGGGAAACAATGAGCAGTTCTTC.

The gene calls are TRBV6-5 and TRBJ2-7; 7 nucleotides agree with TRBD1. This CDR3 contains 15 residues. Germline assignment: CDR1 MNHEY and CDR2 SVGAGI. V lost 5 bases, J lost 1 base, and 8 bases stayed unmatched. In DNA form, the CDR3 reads TGTGCCAGCAGTCTTTCGACAGGGATATCCTACGAGCAGTACTTC. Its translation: CASSLSTGISYEQYF.

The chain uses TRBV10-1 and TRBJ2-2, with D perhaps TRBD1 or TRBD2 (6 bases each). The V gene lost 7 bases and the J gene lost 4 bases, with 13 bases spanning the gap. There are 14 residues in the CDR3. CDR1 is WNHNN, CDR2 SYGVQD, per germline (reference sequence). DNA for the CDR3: TGCGCCAGCAAGGGGGGCGCGGGCACCGGGGAGCTGTTTTTT. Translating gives CASKGGAGTGELFF.

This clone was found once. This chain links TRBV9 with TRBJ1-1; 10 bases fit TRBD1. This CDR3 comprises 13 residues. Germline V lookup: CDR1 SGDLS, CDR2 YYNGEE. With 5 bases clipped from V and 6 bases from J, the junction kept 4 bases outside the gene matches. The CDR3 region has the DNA TGTGCCAGCAGTCGACAGGGGGCCGCTGAAGCTTTCTTT. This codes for CASSRQGAAEAFF.

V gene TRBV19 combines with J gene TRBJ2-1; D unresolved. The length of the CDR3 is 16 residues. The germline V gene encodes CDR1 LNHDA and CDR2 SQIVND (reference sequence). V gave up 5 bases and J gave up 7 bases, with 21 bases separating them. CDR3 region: CASSPRLPASTNEQFF. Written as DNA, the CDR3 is TGTGCCAGTAGTCCCCGCCTTCCGGCCTCCACGAATGAGCAGTTCTTC. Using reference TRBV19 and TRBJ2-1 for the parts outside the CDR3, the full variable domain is DGGITQSPKYLFRKEGQNVTLSCEQNLNHDAMYWYRQDPGQGLRLIYYSQIVNDFQKGDIAEGYSVSREKKESFPLTVTSAQKNPTAFYLCASSPRLPASTNEQFFGPGTRLTVL.

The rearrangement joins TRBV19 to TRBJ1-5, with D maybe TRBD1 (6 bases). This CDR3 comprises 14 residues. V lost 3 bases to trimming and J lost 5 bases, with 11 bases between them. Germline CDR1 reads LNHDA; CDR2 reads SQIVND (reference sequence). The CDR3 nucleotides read TGTGCCAGTAGTATTTGGGGGGCAGATCAGCCCCAGCATTTT. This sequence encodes CASSIWGADQPQHF.

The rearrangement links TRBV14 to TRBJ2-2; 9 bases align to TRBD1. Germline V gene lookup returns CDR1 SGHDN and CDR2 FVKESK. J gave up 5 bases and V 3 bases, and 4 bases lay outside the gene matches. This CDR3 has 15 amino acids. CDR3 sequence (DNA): TGTGCCAGCAGCCAGATTGGACAGGGGACCGGGGAGCTGTTTTTT. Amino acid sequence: CASSQIGQGTGELFF.

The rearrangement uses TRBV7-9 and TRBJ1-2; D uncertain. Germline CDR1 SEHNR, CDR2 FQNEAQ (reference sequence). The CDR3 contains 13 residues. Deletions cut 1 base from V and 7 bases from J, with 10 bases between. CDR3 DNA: TGTGCCAGCAGCTTAGAGAGGGAGGGTGGCTACACCTTC. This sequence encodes CASSLEREGGYTF.